This T cell receptor beta chain was retrieved from a study of cytomegalovirus exposure and HLA in healthy donors. PCR was performed using 60 Vbeta and 13 Jbeta primers. Method: immunoSEQ multiplex PCR; TCRdb's copy keeps in-frame clones and lacks some. In the table there are 110,000 to 150,000 clones, 70% to 90% of which are singletons. This clone has only a few counts. What it binds is not known. The germline V gene has CDR1 SGHNT and CDR2 YYREEE (reference sequence). Trimming pared 3 bases from V and 4 bases from J, leaving 12 bases between. This CDR3 is built from 14 residues. Points from the study as a whole: Common viral pathogens seemed to be connected with several of the most significant clusters, according to a later analysis. One variant, a missense change in DCLRE1C, was linked in a later analysis to TCR beta V- and J-gene trimming. According to the study, some 160 TCR beta chains were cytomegalovirus-associated.

Every donor was a healthy person donating bone marrow. The sequence derives from a middle-aged woman in good health and CMV-seropositive. Source material: PBMCs. This chain uses TRBV5-4 with TRBJ2-3, with D unclear. The CDR3 nucleotides are TGTGCCAGCAGCTCATACTCAAAGTCAGATACGCAGTATTTT. Translating gives CASSSYSKSDTQYF.